This T cell receptor (beta chain) was identified in a study of multiple sclerosis patients with progressive multifocal leukoencephalopathy. Whole-study results and caveats: Whether JC virus or general immunocompromise explains the findings remained unclear. Clones expanded at PML were already present before and during natalizumab.

The time point: 5 to 6 months of natalizumab therapy. Per the germline V gene, CDR1 is SGHAT and CDR2 is FQNNGV. The length of the CDR3 is 15 residues. The V and J ends lost 0 bases and 7 bases respectively, with 13 bases between them. A note on this clone: Its antigen remains unknown.

The table came from immunoSEQ multiplex PCR; TCRdb's copy has only in-frame clones and leaves some out. The sample has some 31,000 clones, roughly 91% seen once. The input for sequencing was PBMCs, taken from a patient treated with natalizumab. This sequence joins TRBV11-2 and TRBJ2-1, with D tentatively TRBD2 (6 bases). The sequence derives from a human donor with multiple sclerosis. The CDR3 DNA reads as TGTGCCAGCAGCTTAGACTCCCTAGCGTGGAATGAGCAGTTCTTC. Protein sequence: CASSLDSLAWNEQFF.